The source of this T cell receptor beta chain is a study of blood T cell repertoires in COVID-19. On the study more broadly: COVID-19 samples collected from the United States, Italy and Spain covered acute and convalescent phases.

Sequenced by immunoSEQ multiplex PCR; TCRdb stores in-frame clones only, minus some. The table records 55,000 to 80,000 clones, around 89% of them present only once. V lost 6 bases and J lost 7; bases outside the gene matches: 5. The CDR3 contains 14 residues. Looked up from germline, CDR1 is LGHDT and CDR2 is YNNKEL (reference sequence). V gene TRBV3-1 (or the pseudogene TRBV3-2) combines with J gene TRBJ1-4; 10 bases match TRBD1. Sample: peripheral blood. This clonotype originated in a man in his fifties with acute or convalescent COVID-19. The CDR3 sequence is CASRDRGSFEKLFF. In nucleotides, the CDR3 is TGTGCCAGCAGGGACAGGGGGTCTTTTGAAAAACTGTTTTTT.